Below, 26 T cell receptor beta chains from the same sample are listed, as sequenced in a study of cytomegalovirus exposure and HLA in healthy donors (dated by TCRdb to about 2017). The library was generated by the immunoSEQ multiplex PCR assay. For the multiplex PCR, a mixture combining 60 forward primers for TCR Vbeta segments and 13 reverse primers for TCR Jbeta segments was used. The source is immuneACCESS, and TCRdb retained only in-frame sequences with V and J called. Part of the clones is not carried over; for the studies checked, unresolved V genes explain less than half of this, and the remainder is unexplained. Here the sample has under 250,000 clones; roughly 85% occur a single time. The top ten hold 2.3% of the sample. The sequencing sample was made of PBMCs. The receptor set was obtained from a woman in her fifties or sixties in good health and CMV-seronegative.

This clone was seen only once. This chain uses TRBV10-2 with TRBJ2-2, with 7 nucleotides matching TRBD2. Looked up from germline, CDR1 is WSHSY and CDR2 is SAAADI. V shed 0 bases, J shed 5 bases, and the junction held 6 bases outside the gene matches. This CDR3 is built from 16 residues. CDR3 DNA sequence: TGCGCCAGCAGTGAGTCGGGCGGGAGTCGGACCGGGGAGCTGTTTTTT. Translated: CASSESGGSRTGELFF.

A single count supports this clone. This chain links TRBV7-8 with TRBJ2-7; 10 nucleotides agree with TRBD2. The ends lost 4 bases at V and 1 base at J; junction bases unmatched: 22. CDR3 size: 21 residues. Germline V lookup: CDR1 SGHVS, CDR2 FQNEAQ. The DNA for the CDR3 is TGTGCCAGCAGCTATACCAAGGTTACCCGACTGACTAGCGGGTTTTCCTACGAGCAGTACTTC. Amino acids: CASSYTKVTRLTSGFSYEQYF.

The chain joins TRBV7-7 to TRBJ2-2; 13 nucleotides align to TRBD2. V lost 1 base, J lost 2 bases, and 4 bases stayed unmatched. Looked up from germline, CDR1 is SSHAT and CDR2 is FNYEAQ (reference sequence). The CDR3 loop spans 18 amino acids. This chain's CDR3 is CASSLGGTSGANTGELFF. As DNA, the CDR3 is TGTGCCAGCAGCTTAGGGGGGACTAGCGGGGCAAACACCGGGGAGCTGTTTTTT.

For this clone: Other DNA sequences within the sample encode an identical CDR3. The chain employs TRBV5-1 and TRBJ1-4, with TRBD1 matching 9 bases. There are 14 residues in the CDR3. V gave up 5 bases and J gave up 8 bases; unmatched junction bases: 7. The V gene's germline CDR1 is SGHRS and CDR2 YFSETQ. DNA of the CDR3: TGCGCCAGCAGACTTTCGACAGGGGGGGAAAAACTGTTTTTT. Its translation is CASRLSTGGEKLFF.

V and J are TRBV6-1 and TRBJ2-6; D call uncertain. This CDR3 comprises 15 residues. V gave up 1 base and J gave up 1 base, with 5 bases separating them. CDR1 MNHNS and CDR2 SASEGT come from the germline V gene. The CDR3 DNA reads as TGTGCCAGCAGTGAAGGGAGATCTGGGGCCAACGTCCTGACTTTC. Its protein is CASSEGRSGANVLTF.

This chain uses TRBV7-2 with TRBJ2-1; D is undetermined. Germline V gene sequence: CDR1 SGHTA, CDR2 FQGNSA. The V and J ends lost 1 base and 12 bases respectively, with 10 bases between them. The CDR3 has 12 amino acids. The CDR3 DNA reads as TGTGCCAGCAGCTTAGACTGGTCTTGGCAGTTCTTC. Translated: CASSLDWSWQFF.

The J gene is TRBJ2-3, the V gene TRBV6-1, with TRBD1 matching over 7 bases. The germline CDR1 and CDR2 sequences are MNHNS and SASEGT. Trimming took 6 bases from V and 9 from J; bases not matched to a gene: 9. There are 13 residues in the CDR3. The CDR3 region has the DNA TGTGCCAGCAGCGACAGGGCACGGGCCACGCAGTATTTT. This gives the protein CASSDRARATQYF.

This clone was seen more than once but under ten times. This chain uses TRBV5-1 with TRBJ1-6, with no clear D. The CDR3 covers 13 residues. Trimming stripped 0 bases from V and 7 bases from J, with 5 bases between. Germline V gives CDR1 SGHRS, CDR2 YFSETQ. CDR3: CASSLGQNSPLHF. CDR3 sequence (DNA): TGCGCCAGCAGCTTGGGACAAAATTCACCCCTCCACTTT.

The chain joins TRBV5-1 to TRBJ2-7; 7 bases are a match to TRBD1. V dropped 3 bases and J dropped 2; count of bases not matched to a gene: 5. This CDR3 is 14 amino acids long. Germline lookup yields CDR1 SGHRS and CDR2 YFSETQ. The CDR3 DNA is TGCGCCAGCAGCTACCGACAGGGTCCCTACGAGCAGTACTTC. Translating it yields CASSYRQGPYEQYF.

The J gene is TRBJ2-1, the V gene TRBV4-1, with D tentatively TRBD2 (7 bases). V shed 0 bases and J shed 9 bases, with 15 bases lying between them. The germline gives CDR1 MGHRA, CDR2 YSYEKL. This CDR3 is 15 amino acids long. The CDR3 region is CASSQESRGRGEQFF. The CDR3, as DNA: TGCGCCAGCAGCCAAGAGAGTAGGGGGAGGGGTGAGCAGTTCTTC.

The chain joins TRBV9 to TRBJ1-2, with D tentatively TRBD1 (6 bases). Trimming took off 3 bases at V and 2 bases at J, with 17 bases between the two ends. CDR1 is SGDLS, CDR2 YYNGEE, per germline. The CDR3 totals 16 residues. The CDR3 loop is CASSGRGGVLNYGYTF. DNA for the CDR3: TGTGCCAGCAGCGGGAGGGGGGGGGTACTGAACTATGGCTACACCTTC.

The chain joins TRBV28 to TRBJ2-5, with 8 bases identical to TRBD2. With 6 bases clipped from V and 5 bases from J, the junction kept 5 bases outside the gene matches. CDR1 is MDHEN, CDR2 SYDVKM, per germline. The length of the CDR3 is 13 residues. The CDR3 here is CASSPGGEETQYF. The CDR3 coding sequence is TGTGCCAGCAGCCCGGGAGGGGAGGAGACCCAGTACTTC.

The genes are TRBV6-5 and TRBJ1-3; D is unresolved. CDR1 is MNHEY and CDR2 is SVGAGI in the germline V gene. The CDR3 length is 16 residues. V shed 0 bases and J shed 1 base, with 10 bases lying between them. CDR3 sequence reads: CASSYSGFQSGNTIYF. For the CDR3, the DNA is TGTGCCAGCAGTTACTCGGGCTTCCAGTCTGGAAACACCATATATTTT.

The chain employs TRBV9 and TRBJ2-7, with 11 bases identical to TRBD2. In germline, CDR1 is SGDLS, CDR2 YYNGEE. With V trimmed by 0 bases and J by 1 base, 0 bases remained unmatched. The CDR3 consists of 15 residues. The DNA of the CDR3 is TGTGCCAGCAGCGTAGGACTAGCGGGATCCTACGAGCAGTACTTC. Translated: CASSVGLAGSYEQYF.

The chain is built from TRBV7-3 and TRBJ2-2; TRBD2 matches at 9 bases. The germline gives CDR1 SGHTA, CDR2 FQGTGA. V lost 1 base to trimming and J lost 8 bases; unmatched junction nucleotides: 5. This CDR3 is built from 15 residues. The CDR3 is CASSLKGLASGELFF. The CDR3 DNA follows: TGTGCCAGCAGCTTAAAGGGACTAGCCTCAGGGGAGCTGTTTTTT. The variable domain in full, completed from reference TRBV7-3 and TRBJ2-2, reads GAGVSQTPSNKVTEKGKYVELRCDPISGHTALYWYRQSLGQGPEFLIYFQGTGAADDSGLPNDRFFAVRPEGSVSTLKIQRTERGDSAVYLCASSLKGLASGELFFGEGSRLTVL.

This chain connects TRBV28 to TRBJ1-4; weak D call: TRBD1 (5 bases). Germline loops: CDR1 MDHEN, CDR2 SYDVKM. The CDR3 runs 12 residues. Trimming cost V 2 bases and J 8 bases, with 6 bases left between them. The CDR3 sequence: CASSLGGEKLFF. Written as DNA, the CDR3 is TGTGCCAGCAGTTTAGGGGGGGAAAAACTGTTTTTT.

The chain combines TRBV7-2 with TRBJ1-3; tentative D call: TRBD1 (6 bases). The CDR3 extends over 15 amino acids. Germline CDR1 and CDR2: SGHTA and FQGNSA. V gave up 5 bases and J gave up 4 bases, with 15 bases separating them. The CDR3 here is CASSPGDISGNTIYF. In DNA form, the CDR3 reads TGTGCCAGCAGCCCCGGGGACATTTCAGGAAACACCATATATTTT.

This clone showed up just a few times. This sequence joins TRBV19 and TRBJ1-1; TRBD1 matches 7 bases. V trimming: 4 bases; J trimming: 5 bases; junction bases outside the gene matches: 7. This CDR3 has 14 residues. Germline assignment: CDR1 LNHDA and CDR2 SQIVND (reference sequence). CDR3 coding DNA: TGTGCCAGTAGTAAGGGACAGAGTATAACTGAAGCTTTCTTT. Translating it yields CASSKGQSITEAFF.

This chain uses TRBV10-3 with TRBJ1-2; no definite D call. Germline CDR1 ENHRY, CDR2 SYGVKD. The V end was cut by 2 bases, the J end by 7 bases, with 11 bases between. CDR3 length: 13 residues. The CDR3 nucleotides are TGTGCCATCAGTGAGGTGTCAGATCCTGGCTACACCTTC. Translated, it gives CAISEVSDPGYTF.

The rearrangement links TRBV19 to TRBJ2-7; D may be TRBD1 (5 bases). This CDR3 region has 14 residues. Trimming took off 5 bases at V and 5 bases at J, with 16 bases between the two ends. Germline V CDR1 and CDR2: LNHDA, SQIVND (reference sequence). The CDR3 DNA reads TGTGCCAGTAGTTTAAGGGGCCCGCTGGACGAGCAGTACTTC. Amino acids: CASSLRGPLDEQYF.

The chain carries TRBV6-6 and TRBJ2-7; D may be TRBD2 (5 bases). In germline, CDR1 is MNHNY, CDR2 SVGAGI (reference sequence). The CDR3 spans 13 residues. Deletions cut 0 bases from V and 5 bases from J, with 8 bases between. The CDR3: CASSYSRAHEQYF. The CDR3 DNA is TGTGCCAGCAGTTACTCGAGGGCCCACGAGCAGTACTTC.

The chain links TRBV28 to TRBJ1-2, with D possibly matching TRBD1 (5 bases). The CDR3 is made up of 14 amino acids. Deletions cut 7 bases from V and 2 bases from J, with 14 bases between. CDR1 and CDR2 (germline): MDHEN, SYDVKM. CDR3 nucleotides: TGTGCCAGCAATCCGCAGAACAGGAACTATGGCTACACCTTC. Translation gives CASNPQNRNYGYTF.

This clone was recorded a few times. The chain links TRBV6-5 to TRBJ2-1; 12 nucleotides line up with TRBD2. The V and J ends lost 4 bases and 5 bases, in that order; junction bases with no gene match: 3. CDR3 length: 15 residues. Germline CDR1 and CDR2: MNHEY and SVGAGI. For the CDR3, the DNA is TGTGCCAGCAGTTTCCTAGCGGGAGGGAACAATGAGCAGTTCTTC. It encodes CASSFLAGGNNEQFF.

This clone was counted between two and nine times. The J gene is TRBJ1-4, the V gene TRBV19; 7 bases align to TRBD1. The CDR3 covers 14 residues. Germline CDR1 LNHDA, CDR2 SQIVND (reference sequence). With 5 bases clipped from V and 6 bases from J, the junction kept 6 bases outside the gene matches. DNA of the CDR3: TGTGCCAGTAGTCTGGCAGGGGGATATGAAAAACTGTTTTTT. Amino acid sequence: CASSLAGGYEKLFF.

V is TRBV30 and J is TRBJ2-1; weak D call: TRBD1 (5 bases). V dropped 0 bases and J dropped 6 bases, with 12 bases sitting between them. The CDR3 extends over 14 amino acids. The germline V gene has CDR1 GTSNPN and CDR2 SVGIG (reference sequence). The CDR3 nucleotides are TGTGCCTGGAGTGTATTCACCAGGGCCAATGAGCAGTTCTTC. Translated: CAWSVFTRANEQFF.

The genes are TRBV18 and TRBJ2-7, with 14 positions matching TRBD2. The CDR3 is 17 residues long. V dropped 3 bases and J dropped 0; count of bases not matched to a gene: 4. Germline V lookup: CDR1 KGHSH, CDR2 LQKENI. In DNA, the CDR3 is TGTGCCAGCTCACCTCGGACTAGCGGGAGGAGCTCCTACGAGCAGTACTTC. Translating it yields CASSPRTSGRSSYEQYF.